The rows below give T cell receptor beta chains drawn from one sample of a study of cytomegalovirus exposure and HLA in healthy donors. Method: immunoSEQ multiplex PCR; TCRdb's copy keeps in-frame clones and lacks some. The repertoire holds about 98,000 clones, with around 77% as singletons. The sample taken for sequencing was PBMCs. The source of these receptors is a male donor in good health and CMV-seropositive. Each CDR3 is given without its conserved first and last residue. Each record gives: CDR3 protein, J gene, V gene.

cdr3_aa: ASSLGMGLMNTEAF
j_call: TRBJ1-1
v_call: TRBV5-1

cdr3_aa: ASSSGGALETQY
j_call: TRBJ2-5
v_call: TRBV19

cdr3_aa: ASSLGPPAGLPGAGYT
j_call: TRBJ1-2
v_call: TRBV5-1

cdr3_aa: ASSTRTSGNSYEQY
j_call: TRBJ2-7
v_call: TRBV19

cdr3_aa: ASSPTSPLAGGGEQY
j_call: TRBJ2-7
v_call: TRBV18

cdr3_aa: ASSRQDMYQPQH
j_call: TRBJ1-5
v_call: TRBV9

cdr3_aa: ASRRGGQGWETQY
j_call: TRBJ2-5
v_call: TRBV6-1

cdr3_aa: ASSFAPRAGPSYEQY
j_call: TRBJ2-7
v_call: TRBV5-6

cdr3_aa: ASSEGGSYNQPQH
j_call: TRBJ1-5
v_call: TRBV9

cdr3_aa: ASSLVGGNSYEQY
j_call: TRBJ2-7
v_call: TRBV5-1

cdr3_aa: ASNRPNREGVPNYGYT
j_call: TRBJ1-2
v_call: TRBV21-1

cdr3_aa: ASSHLHGRLSCNQPQH
j_call: TRBJ1-5
v_call: TRBV4-3

cdr3_aa: ASSRIAGAAYNEQF
j_call: TRBJ2-1
v_call: TRBV19

cdr3_aa: ASSQKGQGNTGELF
j_call: TRBJ2-2
v_call: TRBV7-9

cdr3_aa: ASSHEGDEQY
j_call: TRBJ2-7
v_call: TRBV18

cdr3_aa: ASSLQGNYGYT
j_call: TRBJ1-2
v_call: TRBV28

cdr3_aa: ASRSGEGTGELF
j_call: TRBJ2-2
v_call: TRBV6-5

cdr3_aa: ASSMGTSYGYT
j_call: TRBJ1-2
v_call: TRBV19

cdr3_aa: ASSETQADTQY
j_call: TRBJ2-3
v_call: TRBV6-4

cdr3_aa: ASSPPGGLAGGFSYNEQF
j_call: TRBJ2-1
v_call: TRBV19

cdr3_aa: ASSLDREIAKNIQY
j_call: TRBJ2-4
v_call: TRBV5-1

cdr3_aa: ASSSGLAIHEQF
j_call: TRBJ2-1
v_call: TRBV7-6

cdr3_aa: ASSEQGQKAGELF
j_call: TRBJ2-2
v_call: TRBV2

cdr3_aa: SVDRGYEQF
j_call: TRBJ2-1
v_call: TRBV29-1

cdr3_aa: ASSLDRDSSTDTQY
j_call: TRBJ2-3
v_call: TRBV11-2

cdr3_aa: ASSQDFGAGPMSMASGPGELF
j_call: TRBJ2-2
v_call: TRBV4-2

cdr3_aa: ASSLIRGNTEAF
j_call: TRBJ1-1
v_call: TRBV16

cdr3_aa: ASSYHGESTEAF
j_call: TRBJ1-1
v_call: TRBV6-6

cdr3_aa: ASSKFKVHTYEQY
j_call: TRBJ2-7
v_call: TRBV21-1

cdr3_aa: ASSQGNGGYEQY
j_call: TRBJ2-7
v_call: TRBV14

cdr3_aa: ASSWSGSEETQY
j_call: TRBJ2-5
v_call: TRBV7-2

cdr3_aa: ASSLGSGTGGSGYT
j_call: TRBJ1-2
v_call: TRBV7-9

cdr3_aa: ASSRAELNTEAF
j_call: TRBJ1-1
v_call: TRBV28

cdr3_aa: ASSYGQGTDTQY
j_call: TRBJ2-3
v_call: TRBV5-1

cdr3_aa: ASSDTGDTEAF
j_call: TRBJ1-1
v_call: TRBV19

cdr3_aa: SVEGRPDTQY
j_call: TRBJ2-3
v_call: TRBV29-1

cdr3_aa: ASSFESFSGNTIY
j_call: TRBJ1-3
v_call: TRBV7-8

cdr3_aa: ASSLGGRGADTQY
j_call: TRBJ2-3
v_call: TRBV7-7

cdr3_aa: ASSPASGRSNQPQH
j_call: TRBJ1-5
v_call: TRBV19

cdr3_aa: ASSLMTDNYGYT
j_call: TRBJ1-2
v_call: TRBV19

cdr3_aa: ASRPSGQGTNTEAF
j_call: TRBJ1-1
v_call: TRBV5-4

cdr3_aa: ASSGGGTSYEQY
j_call: TRBJ2-7
v_call: TRBV9

cdr3_aa: ASSSIKDRGVPYEQY
j_call: TRBJ2-7
v_call: TRBV27

cdr3_aa: ASSQAQGDEKLF
j_call: TRBJ1-4
v_call: TRBV4-3

cdr3_aa: ASSFGQGSSPLH
j_call: TRBJ1-6
v_call: TRBV5-4

cdr3_aa: ASRATGQETQY
j_call: TRBJ2-5
v_call: TRBV6-1

cdr3_aa: ASTGTGLYEQY
j_call: TRBJ2-7
v_call: TRBV6-1

cdr3_aa: ASSPRIAGSPDTQY
j_call: TRBJ2-3
v_call: TRBV9

cdr3_aa: AISTGGEKLF
j_call: TRBJ1-4
v_call: TRBV10-3

cdr3_aa: ASSEISGSTDTQY
j_call: TRBJ2-3
v_call: TRBV2

cdr3_aa: ASITTGREAF
j_call: TRBJ1-1
v_call: TRBV6-5

cdr3_aa: ASSPAGGWNTGELF
j_call: TRBJ2-2
v_call: TRBV5-5

cdr3_aa: ASSLAGLAGGPSF
j_call: TRBJ2-1
v_call: TRBV11-2

cdr3_aa: ASSQDSLSYGYT
j_call: TRBJ1-2
v_call: TRBV4-3

cdr3_aa: ASSLGANRAETQY
j_call: TRBJ2-5
v_call: TRBV5-8

cdr3_aa: ASSTGLSTDTQY
j_call: TRBJ2-3
v_call: TRBV6-1

cdr3_aa: ASSSGTYEQY
j_call: -
v_call: TRBV11-3

cdr3_aa: AWGGQGGEQY
j_call: TRBJ2-7
v_call: TRBV30

cdr3_aa: ASSLVGSGRSYNEQF
j_call: TRBJ2-1
v_call: TRBV5-1